The 26 T cell receptor beta chains presented below share a single source sample, sequenced in a study of PD-L1 blockade in urothelial cancer. This sample's time point: pretreatment peripheral blood. Only in-frame clones appear in the TCRdb table, and some are missing; sequencing was by immunoSEQ multiplex PCR. Of around 130,000 clones in the sample, about 81% were seen once. The sample here was PBMCs, taken around atezolizumab (anti-PD-L1) treatment. These TCRs come from a man between 45 and 60 years old with urothelial cancer.

CDR3 sequence reads: CASSLWGRGEAFF. DNA for the CDR3: TGTGCCAGCAGTTTATGGGGTCGGGGTGAAGCTTTCTTT. V is TRBV28 and J is TRBJ1-1; D gene unclear. The CDR3 is made up of 13 amino acids. The V end lost 0 bases, the J end lost 7 bases, and 9 bases lay between the germline ends. Germline CDR1 reads MDHEN; CDR2 reads SYDVKM. Complete variable domain (other parts from reference TRBV28 and TRBJ1-1): DVKVTQSSRYLVKRTGEKVFLECVQDMDHENMFWYRQDPGLGLRLIYFSYDVKMKEKGDIPEGYSVSREKKERFSLILESASTNQTSMYLCASSLWGRGEAFFGQGTRLTVV.

This chain joins TRBV28 and TRBJ1-1; 8 nucleotides agree with TRBD1. The CDR3 consists of 15 residues. Germline-derived CDR1 and CDR2 are MDHEN and SYDVKM. V was clipped by 5 bases and J by 4 bases; unmatched bases: 9. The CDR3 nucleotides read TGTGCCAGCAGTCCTTCTCAGGGGGCGGTCACTGAAGCTTTCTTT. Protein product: CASSPSQGAVTEAFF. Combining the CDR3 with reference TRBV28 and TRBJ1-1 gives the whole variable domain DVKVTQSSRYLVKRTGEKVFLECVQDMDHENMFWYRQDPGLGLRLIYFSYDVKMKEKGDIPEGYSVSREKKERFSLILESASTNQTSMYLCASSPSQGAVTEAFFGQGTRLTVV.

The genes are TRBV5-1 and TRBJ1-3, with a tentative D call TRBD1 (5 bases). Trimming took off 0 bases at V and 9 bases at J, with 10 bases between the two ends. This CDR3 has 13 residues. Per the germline V gene, CDR1 is SGHRS and CDR2 is YFSETQ. This chain's CDR3 is CASSLAGRSTIYF. The DNA for the CDR3 is TGCGCCAGCAGCTTGGCAGGGCGCTCCACCATATATTTT.

This clone was detected only a few times. V gene TRBV6-5 combines with J gene TRBJ1-1; no clear D gene. The CDR3 length is 11 residues. Between the trimmed V and J ends, which lost 6 bases and 4 bases, there was a span of 6 bases. CDR1 and CDR2 from the germline V gene are MNHEY and SVGAGI. The CDR3 coding sequence is TGTGCCAGCAGCAGAGGCACTGAAGCTTTCTTT. It encodes CASSRGTEAFF.

This chain links TRBV6-1 with TRBJ1-3; D gene uncertain. The germline gives CDR1 MNHNS, CDR2 SASEGT. This CDR3 has 13 amino acids. The ends were cut back, 7 bases at V and 0 bases at J, with 7 bases in the middle. The CDR3 nucleotides are TGTGCCAGCAAACAGACCTCTGGAAACACCATATATTTT. Its protein is CASKQTSGNTIYF.

V and J are TRBV9 and TRBJ1-4, with TRBD1 identical over 9 bases. Trimming removed 4 bases from V and 8 bases from J; junction bases left unmatched: 9. The CDR3 runs to 15 residues. Germline V gene data show CDR1 as SGDLS and CDR2 as YYNGEE. As DNA, the CDR3 is TGTGCCAGCAGCATTACCGGGACAGGGAAGGAAAAACTGTTTTTT. It is translated as CASSITGTGKEKLFF.

The chain recombines TRBV29-1 with TRBJ2-7; TRBD1 matches at 9 bases. After removal of 7 bases from V and 3 bases from J, the junction contained 10 bases not matched to a gene. Germline values: CDR1 SQVTM, CDR2 ANQGSEA. The CDR3 is 14 residues long. This CDR3 is CSASTGGFGYEQYF. The CDR3 nucleotides read TGCAGCGCCAGTACAGGGGGCTTCGGCTACGAGCAGTACTTC.

The chain couples TRBV29-1 to TRBJ2-7; D is perhaps TRBD2 (5 bases). The CDR3 length is 14 residues. Germline lookup yields CDR1 SQVTM and CDR2 ANQGSEA. Trimming took 7 bases from V and 2 from J, leaving 18 bases between them. The CDR3 DNA reads as TGCAGCGCTAAAAAGTCGGGGTCGGCCTACGAGCAGTACTTC. Its translation is CSAKKSGSAYEQYF.

The chain uses TRBV7-8 and TRBJ1-5, with 8 bases aligning to TRBD1. Germline CDR1 is SGHVS and CDR2 is FQNEAQ. The V gene end was trimmed by 0 bases and the J gene end by 7 bases; junction bases not matched to a gene: 5. The CDR3 length is 15 residues. CDR3 loop: CASSLADRVRQPQHF. Here the CDR3 DNA reads TGTGCCAGCAGCTTAGCGGACAGGGTACGACAGCCCCAGCATTTT.

The chain links TRBV27 to TRBJ1-1, with 8 nucleotides matching TRBD1. The CDR3 loop spans 16 amino acids. J gave up 0 bases and V 5 bases, and 8 bases lay outside the gene matches. Germline loops: CDR1 MNHEY, CDR2 SMNVEV (reference sequence). CDR3 DNA: TGTGCCAGCAGTAAATCCCGGACAGGGATGAACACTGAAGCTTTCTTT. Translating it yields CASSKSRTGMNTEAFF.

DNA of the CDR3: TGTGCCAGCTCCGTGCCGAGCGGGGCTGAGACCCAGTACTTC. Amino acids: CASSVPSGAETQYF. The V and J genes are TRBV5-4 and TRBJ2-5; 7 positions agree with TRBD2. Germline CDR1 reads SGHNT; CDR2 reads YYREEE (reference sequence). The CDR3 is 14 amino acids. The J segment lost 5 bases and the V segment lost 7 bases, leaving 11 bases of the junction unmatched. The whole variable domain, filled in from reference TRBV5-4 and TRBJ2-5, reads ETGVTQSPTHLIKTRGQQVTLRCSSQSGHNTVSWYQQALGQGPQFIFQYYREEENGRGNFPPRFSGLQFPNYSSELNVNALELDDSALYLCASSVPSGAETQYFGPGTRLLVL.

CDR3: CASTSSGGTDTQYF. Here the CDR3 DNA reads TGTGCCAGCACAAGTAGCGGGGGCACAGATACGCAGTATTTT. The chain has TRBV2 and TRBJ2-3, with 8 bases lining up with TRBD2. The CDR3 length is 14 residues. V lost 7 bases, J lost 1 base, and 4 bases stayed unmatched. Germline-derived CDR1 and CDR2 are SNHLY and FYNNEI.

The table lists this clone with a few counts. At the DNA level, this CDR3 is encoded by other sequences in the same sample as well. The chain recombines TRBV5-1 with TRBJ2-1; D might be TRBD2 (5 bases). Germline V gene sequence: CDR1 SGHRS, CDR2 YFSETQ. V was shortened by 1 base and J by 3 bases, with 17 bases between the two germline ends. CDR3 length: 17 amino acids. The CDR3: CASSLRAASGVYNEQFF. The DNA of the CDR3 is TGCGCCAGCAGCTTGCGGGCTGCGAGCGGAGTCTACAATGAGCAGTTCTTC.

This clone has more than one count but fewer than ten. This chain joins TRBV28 and TRBJ1-2; D unclear. Germline assignment: CDR1 MDHEN and CDR2 SYDVKM. This CDR3 region has 11 residues. The V end lost 6 bases, the J end lost 8 bases, and 10 bases lay between the germline ends. CDR3 nucleotides: TGTGCCAGCAGCCAATATCGGGGCTACACCTTC. Translating gives CASSQYRGYTF.

The genes are TRBV14 and TRBJ1-2; 8 bases fit TRBD1. Per the germline V gene, CDR1 is SGHDN and CDR2 is FVKESK. V lost 1 base, J lost 7 bases, and 11 bases stayed unmatched. The length of the CDR3 is 16 residues. CDR3 bases: TGTGCCAGCAGCCAAGTAATAGGCGGACAGGGCGTTGGCTACACCTTC. Protein product: CASSQVIGGQGVGYTF. The full variable domain, completed using reference TRBV14 and TRBJ1-2, is EAGVTQFPSHSVIEKGQTVTLRCDPISGHDNLYWYRRVMGKEIKFLLHFVKESKQDESGMPNNRFLAERTGGTYSTLKVQPAELEDSGVYFCASSQVIGGQGVGYTFGSGTRLTVV.

The gene calls are TRBV4-1 and TRBJ2-7, with 9 nucleotides matching TRBD2. The CDR3 spans 17 residues. The trim removed 0 bases at V and 0 bases at J, leaving 6 bases unmatched. Germline V lookup: CDR1 MGHRA, CDR2 YSYEKL. For the CDR3, the DNA is TGCGCCAGCAGCCAAGATCGATCTAGCGGGAACTCCTACGAGCAGTACTTC. This codes for CASSQDRSSGNSYEQYF.

In the case of this clone: At one of its ends the junction is not consistent with the germline gene, which may arise from a read error. The rearrangement uses TRBV9 and TRBJ2-2, with D perhaps TRBD2 (5 bases). Germline V CDR1 and CDR2: SGDLS, YYNGEE. This CDR3 is built from 12 residues. The CDR3 here is CASSVNTGKLFF. DNA of the CDR3: TGTGCCAGCAGCGTGAATACCGGGAAGCTGTTTTTT.

The count of this clone is one. The chain is built from TRBV5-4 and TRBJ2-5; 12 bases fit TRBD2. Trimming removed 1 base from V and 5 bases from J; junction bases left unmatched: 9. Germline V lookup: CDR1 SGHNT, CDR2 YYREEE (reference sequence). The CDR3 extends over 17 amino acids. CDR3: CASSLRSLAGGGETQYF. The CDR3 nucleotides read TGTGCCAGCAGCTTGAGGTCACTAGCGGGAGGAGGGGAGACCCAGTACTTC. Combining the CDR3 with reference TRBV5-4 and TRBJ2-5 gives the whole variable domain ETGVTQSPTHLIKTRGQQVTLRCSSQSGHNTVSWYQQALGQGPQFIFQYYREEENGRGNFPPRFSGLQFPNYSSELNVNALELDDSALYLCASSLRSLAGGGETQYFGPGTRLLVL.

This chain joins TRBV7-9 and TRBJ2-2; weak D call: TRBD1 (5 bases). The CDR3 is 16 amino acids. V gave up 2 bases and J gave up 0 bases, with 10 bases separating them. CDR1 is SEHNR and CDR2 is FQNEAQ in the germline V gene (reference sequence). CDR3 in amino acids: CASSLQRQTNTGELFF. DNA of the CDR3: TGTGCCAGCAGCTTACAGCGACAGACGAACACCGGGGAGCTGTTTTTT. The full variable domain, with the rest looked up from reference TRBV7-9 and TRBJ2-2, is DTGVSQNPRHKITKRGQNVTFRCDPISEHNRLYWYRQTLGQGPEFLTYFQNEAQLEKSRLLSDRFSAERPKGSFSTLEIQRTEQGDSAMYLCASSLQRQTNTGELFFGEGSRLTVL.

This chain connects TRBV6-5 to TRBJ2-1, with D perhaps TRBD1 (5 bases). Germline V gene sequence: CDR1 MNHEY, CDR2 SVGAGI. Trimming pared 2 bases from V and 8 bases from J, leaving 13 bases between. This CDR3 comprises 14 residues. The DNA of the CDR3 is TGTGCCAGCAGTTACGGGCAGGGTCGGGATGAGCAGTTCTTC. Its protein product is CASSYGQGRDEQFF.

The chain recombines TRBV13 with TRBJ2-7; TRBD2 agrees at 8 bases. CDR1 and CDR2 from the germline V gene are PRHDT and FYEKMQ (reference sequence). This CDR3 is 15 amino acids long. Trimming removed 4 bases from V and 5 bases from J; junction bases left unmatched: 10. The CDR3 nucleotides read TGTGCCAGCAGCTCATCCAGCGGGAGTGTCAACGAGCAGTACTTC. Its protein product is CASSSSSGSVNEQYF.

This chain connects TRBV28 to TRBJ1-1; D perhaps matches TRBD1 (5 bases). From germline, CDR1 is MDHEN and CDR2 SYDVKM. The length of the CDR3 is 14 residues. V was pared by 9 bases and J by 4 bases, with 18 bases between. CDR3 nucleotides: TGTGCCAGTACCCGGGGGGGTTGGATCACTGAAGCTTTCTTT. Protein product: CASTRGGWITEAFF.

The chain recombines TRBV11-1 with TRBJ2-5, with TRBD2 matching over 8 bases. There are 14 residues in the CDR3. Per germline, CDR1 SGHAT and CDR2 FQDESV (reference sequence). V trimming: 7 bases; J trimming: 2 bases; junction bases outside the gene matches: 6. Here the CDR3 reads CASTGTRGQETQYF. In DNA form, the CDR3 reads TGTGCCAGCACCGGGACTAGGGGACAAGAGACCCAGTACTTC.

The V call is TRBV6-6, the J call TRBJ1-1, with D unresolved. The CDR3 totals 14 residues. Germline assignment: CDR1 MNHNY and CDR2 SVGAGI (reference sequence). V lost 7 bases and J lost 3, with 15 bases in between. The CDR3 DNA follows: TGTGCCAGCAACCCTAGGGAGGGCGACACTGAAGCTTTCTTT. It yields the protein CASNPREGDTEAFF.

The chain uses TRBV5-1 and TRBJ2-1, with TRBD2 matching 14 bases. The V segment lost 0 bases and the J segment 6 bases; nucleotides outside the gene matches: 11. Germline V gives CDR1 SGHRS, CDR2 YFSETQ. CDR3 size: 19 residues. The CDR3 nucleotides are TGCGCCAGCAGCTTGGCCCCCGGGACTAGCGGGAGTAGAGGCAATGAGCAGTTCTTC. This codes for CASSLAPGTSGSRGNEQFF.

The chain joins TRBV30 to TRBJ2-7, with a possible D match to TRBD2 (5 bases). This CDR3 comprises 14 residues. Germline-derived CDR1 and CDR2 are GTSNPN and SVGIG (reference sequence). V shed 0 bases and J shed 0 bases, with 9 bases lying between them. The CDR3 nucleotides are TGTGCCTGGAGTGTACTAGGCAGCTCCTACGAGCAGTACTTC. Amino acid sequence: CAWSVLGSSYEQYF.